The 5 T cell receptor beta chains presented below share a single source sample, sequenced in a study of T cell responses to AZD1222 COVID-19 vaccine. Here immunoSEQ multiplex PCR was the method, and the copy in TCRdb shows in-frame clones only, minus some. Among roughly 20,000 clones listed, about 80% were seen once. Sequenced material: peripheral blood, taken on day 0 of AZD1222 vaccination. The source of these receptors is an adult in good health.

This chain joins TRBV5-5 and TRBJ1-6, with 7 bases that match TRBD1. Germline loops: CDR1 SGHKS, CDR2 YYEKEE (reference sequence). This CDR3 comprises 16 residues. V lost 4 bases and J lost 7; bases outside the gene matches: 11. The CDR3 spells CASSQRTGEGNSPLHF. As DNA, the CDR3 is TGTGCCAGCAGCCAGCGGACAGGCGAGGGAAATTCACCCCTCCACTTT.

The chain recombines TRBV12-3 or TRBV12-4 with TRBJ2-4; maybe TRBD2 (7 bases). Trimming removed 7 bases at V and 7 bases at J, with 14 bases between. There are 13 residues in the CDR3. The CDR3 DNA is TGTGCCAGCAATTTGAGGGGGGGCAACATTCAGTACTTC. The encoded protein is CASNLRGGNIQYF.

The CDR3 bases are TGTGCCAGCAGCAGCCCAGACAGGGCGAGCACAGATACGCAGTATTTT. Amino acid sequence: CASSSPDRASTDTQYF. V is TRBV9 and J is TRBJ2-3; 7 bases align to TRBD1. V lost 4 bases and J lost 0; bases outside the gene matches: 8. Germline CDR1 SGDLS, CDR2 YYNGEE. This CDR3 region has 16 residues.

The rearrangement joins TRBV7-9 to TRBJ1-2; 8 nucleotides match TRBD1. Per the germline V gene, CDR1 is SEHNR and CDR2 is FQNEAQ (reference sequence). This CDR3 has 16 residues. V was clipped by 4 bases and J by 8 bases; unmatched bases: 15. For the CDR3, the DNA is TGTGCCAGCAGCTCGACAGGGGACCTACAACCGGGGGGCTACACCTTC. This gives the protein CASSSTGDLQPGGYTF.

This chain links TRBV18 with TRBJ2-4, with 11 bases that match TRBD2. With 6 bases clipped from V and 7 bases from J, the junction kept 5 bases outside the gene matches. Germline V CDR1 and CDR2: KGHSH, LQKENI. This CDR3 is 14 amino acids long. CDR3 DNA sequence: TGTGCCAGCTCGGGGACTAGCGGAGGGAACATTCAGTACTTC. Translation gives CASSGTSGGNIQYF.